The 32 T cell receptor beta chains below come from one sample, sequenced in a study of T cells in Graves' hyperthyroidism and ophthalmopathy. TCR beta CDR3 regions were amplified from RNA. TCR CDR3 underwent first-round RT-PCR with the HTBI primer set. One entry per CDR3 protein results from TCRdb running MiXCR on the multiplex PCR reads. Among roughly 280,000 distinct CDR3 sequences, 22% were seen once, and the ten largest hold around 60%. The specimen sequenced was blood. The source of these receptors is a man aged 25 to 40 with Graves' ophthalmopathy.

This clonotype was observed at least ten times. The chain employs TRBV28 and TRBJ2-7; tentatively, D is TRBD1 or TRBD2 (5 bases each). Looked up from germline, CDR1 is MDHEN and CDR2 is SYDVKM. The CDR3 consists of 15 residues. The V end was cut by 4 bases, the J end by 2 bases, with 15 bases between. CDR3: CASSSGPVSAYEQYF. CDR3 DNA sequence: TGTGCCAGCAGTTCGGGGCCCGTGTCGGCCTACGAGCAGTACTTC.

This chain joins TRBV6-2 or TRBV6-3 and TRBJ2-7; 11 nucleotides agree with TRBD1. V trimming: 5 bases; J trimming: 6 bases; junction bases outside the gene matches: 12. From germline, CDR1 is MNHEY and CDR2 SVGEGT. The CDR3 is made up of 16 amino acids. The CDR3 loop is CASSPPTGTGGGEQYF. The CDR3 bases are TGTGCCAGCAGTCCACCGACCGGGACAGGGGGAGGCGAGCAGTACTTC.

This clonotype has ten or more counts. The chain joins TRBV27 to TRBJ2-3; 12 positions agree with TRBD2. Trimming cost V 5 bases and J 2 bases; bases outside gene matches: 8. Germline V gene data show CDR1 as MNHEY and CDR2 as SMNVEV (reference sequence). The CDR3 consists of 17 residues. The CDR3 here is CASSLRLAGGDTDTQYF. Here the CDR3 DNA reads TGTGCCAGCAGTCTAAGGCTAGCGGGAGGGGACACAGATACGCAGTATTTT.

V is TRBV18 and J is TRBJ2-1, with D maybe TRBD2 (6 bases). Germline CDR1 KGHSH, CDR2 LQKENI. The V end lost 1 base, the J end lost 6 bases, and 13 bases lay between the germline ends. The CDR3 consists of 15 residues. The CDR3 is CASSPLADSPNEQFF. Here the CDR3 DNA reads TGTGCCAGCTCACCACTAGCGGACTCCCCCAATGAGCAGTTCTTC.

A few counts support this clonotype. The genes are TRBV19 and TRBJ2-3; D unclear. Germline V lookup: CDR1 LNHDA, CDR2 SQIVND (reference sequence). The CDR3 covers 13 residues. V was clipped by 5 bases and J by 2 bases, with 8 bases between them. In DNA, the CDR3 is TGTGCCAGTAGTTCGGCACACACAGATACGCAGTATTTT. Residues: CASSSAHTDTQYF.

At least ten counts were recorded for this clonotype. CDR3 in amino acids: CSAGLGASGRNDEQYF. The CDR3 DNA reads as TGCAGCGCTGGCCTAGGGGCTAGCGGGAGAAACGACGAGCAGTACTTC. The chain recombines TRBV29-1 with TRBJ2-7, with TRBD2 matching 10 bases. The CDR3 has 16 residues. Germline CDR1 and CDR2: SQVTM and ANQGSEA. After removal of 7 bases from V and 5 bases from J, the junction contained 17 bases not matched to a gene.

This clonotype was counted many times. The chain employs TRBV7-6 and TRBJ2-7, with D tentatively TRBD1 or TRBD2 (5 bases each). Trimming left V 6 bases short and J 3 bases short, with 18 bases between. Germline values: CDR1 SGHVS, CDR2 FNYEAQ. The CDR3 spans 15 residues. As DNA, the CDR3 is TGTGCCAGCAGTCCTACGGGGCCGAAGAACTACGAGCAGTACTTC. It encodes CASSPTGPKNYEQYF. The full variable domain, in which reference TRBV7-6 and TRBJ2-7 provide the parts outside the CDR3, is GAGVSQSPRYKVTKRGQDVALRCDPISGHVSLYWYRQALGQGPEFLTYFNYEAQQDKSGLPNDRFSAERPEGSISTLTIQRTEQRDSAMYRCASSPTGPKNYEQYFGPGTRLTVT.

J is TRBJ1-1 and V is TRBV12-3 or TRBV12-4; maybe TRBD1 (6 bases). V was trimmed by 7 bases and J by 0 bases, leaving 18 bases between them. CDR3 size: 16 residues. The chain's CDR3 is CASTRGVTHVNTEAFF. CDR3 nucleotide sequence: TGTGCCAGCACCAGGGGTGTCACACACGTGAACACTGAAGCTTTCTTT.

The chain has TRBV28 and TRBJ1-2; TRBD1 agrees at 9 bases. Germline V gene lookup returns CDR1 MDHEN and CDR2 SYDVKM. The V segment lost 4 bases and the J segment 4 bases; nucleotides outside the gene matches: 7. CDR3 length equals 15 residues. The CDR3 reads CASSSSLTGGYGYTF. The DNA of the CDR3 is TGTGCCAGCAGTTCGTCCTTGACAGGGGGCTATGGCTACACCTTC.

This rearrangement joins TRBV20-1 to TRBJ2-5, with unresolved D. The germline V gene encodes CDR1 DFQATT and CDR2 SNEGSKA (reference sequence). The ends were cut back, 5 bases at V and 5 bases at J, with 6 bases in the middle. The CDR3 loop spans 10 amino acids. Written as DNA, the CDR3 is TGCAGTGCTTTACGGGAGACCCAGTACTTC. The encoded protein is CSALRETQYF.

The gene calls are TRBV20-1 and TRBJ2-1; 9 bases align to TRBD2. The CDR3 length is 15 residues. CDR1 is DFQATT and CDR2 is SNEGSKA in the germline V gene (reference sequence). J was trimmed by 5 bases and V by 4 bases; bases with no gene match: 9. The CDR3 protein is CSATDSGRRHNEQFF. In nucleotides, the CDR3 is TGCAGTGCTACCGATAGCGGGAGAAGGCACAATGAGCAGTTCTTC.

The chain employs TRBV19 and TRBJ2-1; 10 nucleotides agree with TRBD1. With 7 bases clipped from V and 9 bases from J, the junction kept 6 bases outside the gene matches. Germline V gene sequence: CDR1 LNHDA, CDR2 SQIVND (reference sequence). There are 13 residues in the CDR3. The CDR3 loop reads CASTRTGGGEQFF. CDR3 nucleotide sequence: TGTGCCAGTACCCGGACAGGGGGAGGTGAGCAGTTCTTC. Together with reference TRBV19 and TRBJ2-1, the CDR3 gives the full variable domain: DGGITQSPKYLFRKEGQNVTLSCEQNLNHDAMYWYRQDPGQGLRLIYYSQIVNDFQKGDIAEGYSVSREKKESFPLTVTSAQKNPTAFYLCASTRTGGGEQFFGPGTRLTVL.

With regard to this clonotype: The junction shows a germline mismatch at one end, possibly a read error. The CDR3 is CASSWTGGGNDKLFF. CDR3 bases: TGTGCCAGCAGCTGGACAGGGGGTGGGAATGACAAACTGTTTTTT. This sequence joins TRBV7-8 and TRBJ1-4; the match to TRBD1 covers 10 bases. The CDR3 has 15 amino acids. Germline CDR1 SGHVS, CDR2 FQNEAQ.

Only a few counts were recorded for this clonotype. V gene TRBV2 combines with J gene TRBJ1-5; the D gene is possibly TRBD1 (6 bases). There are 12 residues in the CDR3. V gave up 7 bases and J gave up 4 bases, with 8 bases separating them. Germline CDR1 and CDR2: SNHLY and FYNNEI. The CDR3 DNA is TGTGCCAGCAACAGGGTTAATCAGCCCCAGCATTTT. Translation gives CASNRVNQPQHF.

In its sample, this clonotype was seen a few times. The CDR3 does not end in the conserved phenylalanine or tryptophan, so this is likely a read error. This chain's CDR3 is CASTQSGANYGYTL. For the CDR3, the DNA is TGTGCCAGCACCCAATCGGGAGCTAACTATGGCTACACCCTC. The rearrangement joins TRBV3-1 to TRBJ1-2; D is uncertain. CDR3 size: 14 residues. CDR1 and CDR2 (germline): LGHDT, YNNKEL (reference sequence).

The rearrangement uses TRBV7-2 and TRBJ2-7; 13 nucleotides align to TRBD2. With V trimmed by 2 bases and J by 0 bases, 4 bases remained unmatched. CDR1 is SGHTA, CDR2 FQGNSA, per germline. The CDR3 is made up of 17 amino acids. The CDR3 nucleotides read TGTGCCAGCAGCTTATATCGGACTAGCGGGAGCTCCTACGAGCAGTACTTC. Translated, it gives CASSLYRTSGSSYEQYF. Based on the CDR3 plus reference TRBV7-2 and TRBJ2-7, the full variable domain is GAGVSQSPSNKVTEKGKDVELRCDPISGHTALYWYRQSLGQGLEFLIYFQGNSAPDKSGLPSDRFSAERTGGSVSTLTIQRTQQEDSAVYLCASSLYRTSGSSYEQYFGPGTRLTVT.

This clonotype occurred a few times. The chain uses TRBV5-8 and TRBJ1-2; tentative D call: TRBD1 (6 bases). The CDR3 loop spans 14 amino acids. The V end lost 0 bases, the J end lost 6 bases, and 12 bases lay between the germline ends. Per germline, CDR1 SGHTS and CDR2 YDEGEE. The chain's CDR3 is CASSLVGGADGYTF. The DNA of the CDR3 is TGTGCCAGCAGCTTGGTGGGGGGCGCCGATGGCTACACCTTC.

The chain combines TRBV19 with TRBJ1-1, with TRBD1 as a possible D gene (6 bases). This CDR3 is 11 amino acids long. Between the trimmed V and J ends, which lost 6 bases and 7 bases, there was a span of 9 bases. Germline CDR1 and CDR2: LNHDA and SQIVND (reference sequence). This CDR3 is CASSPQGEAFF. DNA of the CDR3: TGTGCCAGTAGCCCACAGGGTGAAGCTTTCTTT.

The rearrangement joins TRBV2 to TRBJ1-1; TRBD1 is a possible D gene (5 bases). Germline V gene sequence: CDR1 SNHLY, CDR2 FYNNEI. V lost 9 bases, J lost 1 base, and 12 bases lay in between. CDR3 length equals 13 residues. The CDR3 DNA reads TGTGCCAGGGGGGACGGACCGAACACTGAAGCTTTCTTT. The encoded protein is CARGDGPNTEAFF.

This clonotype occurred many times. J is TRBJ2-5 and V is TRBV24-1; weak D call: TRBD2 (6 bases). Trimming stripped 10 bases from V and 2 bases from J, with 16 bases between. Germline CDR1 is KGHDR and CDR2 is SFDVKD. CDR3 length: 14 amino acids. As DNA, the CDR3 is TGTGCCACTCAACACAAGGGAGGACAAGAGACCCAGTACTTC. Translated, it gives CATQHKGGQETQYF.

There are a few counts of this clonotype. CDR3 protein: CASKRGQGYSPLHF. As DNA, the CDR3 is TGTGCCAGCAAGAGGGGGCAGGGATATTCACCCCTCCACTTT. This rearrangement joins TRBV2 to TRBJ1-6, with 7 bases lining up with TRBD1. The trim removed 7 bases at V and 8 bases at J, leaving 8 bases unmatched. CDR1 is SNHLY, CDR2 FYNNEI, per germline. The CDR3 is 14 amino acids.

The table lists this clonotype with a count of one. The chain links TRBV5-6 to TRBJ2-3; no definite D call. The CDR3 extends over 15 amino acids. V was clipped by 1 base and J by 1 base, with 10 bases between them. Germline V gene data show CDR1 as SGHDT and CDR2 as YYEEEE. The CDR3 reads CASSLPDVGTDTQYF. The DNA for the CDR3 is TGTGCCAGCAGCTTGCCGGACGTGGGCACAGATACGCAGTATTTT.

This clonotype was seen a few times. The chain joins TRBV19 to TRBJ2-5; D gene unclear. The CDR3 extends over 14 amino acids. The V end lost 5 bases, the J end lost 1 base, and 11 bases lay between the germline ends. CDR1 LNHDA and CDR2 SQIVND come from the germline V gene (reference sequence). The CDR3 protein is CASSPPSRQETQYF. The CDR3 region has the DNA TGTGCCAGTAGTCCCCCATCTCGCCAAGAGACCCAGTACTTC.

The rearrangement links TRBV7-9 to TRBJ2-5; D remains unclear. V dropped 5 bases and J dropped 5 bases, with 12 bases sitting between them. This CDR3 has 13 residues. CDR1 and CDR2 from the germline V gene are SEHNR and FQNEAQ (reference sequence). DNA for the CDR3: TGTGCCAGCAGCCCAGCTACGTGGGAGACCCAGTACTTC. Translated, it gives CASSPATWETQYF.

The CDR3 loop reads CASSLAGTGGWQYF. DNA for the CDR3: TGCGCCAGCAGCTTGGCCGGGACGGGGGGCTGGCAGTACTTC. The rearrangement uses TRBV5-1 and TRBJ2-7; possibly TRBD2 for D (7 bases). CDR1 and CDR2 (germline): SGHRS, YFSETQ. This CDR3 contains 14 residues. Deletions cut 0 bases from V and 9 bases from J, with 16 bases between.

DNA for the CDR3: TGTGCCAGCAGCTTAGATTCCGGGGCCGGGGAGCTGTTTTTT. This gives the protein CASSLDSGAGELFF. This chain connects TRBV11-2 to TRBJ2-2; tentatively, D is TRBD2 (5 bases). This CDR3 is built from 14 residues. V lost 0 bases and J 6 bases, leaving 8 bases between the germline ends. The germline V gene has CDR1 SGHAT and CDR2 FQNNGV.

V is TRBV11-3 and J is TRBJ1-5, with D perhaps TRBD1 (5 bases). CDR1 SGHNT and CDR2 YENEEA come from the germline V gene. This CDR3 contains 15 residues. With 8 bases removed from V and 0 bases from J, the gap between germline ends came to 14 bases. The CDR3 DNA reads as TGTGCCAGCGGGGACGGAGAGTATAGCAATCAGCCCCAGCATTTT. Translating it yields CASGDGEYSNQPQHF.

The rearrangement joins TRBV12-3 or TRBV12-4 to TRBJ2-1; TRBD2 is a possible D gene (6 bases). Trimming left V 7 bases short and J 4 bases short, with 11 bases between. This CDR3 is built from 13 residues. CDR3 sequence reads: CASNLGGYNEQFF. As DNA, the CDR3 is TGTGCCAGCAATCTGGGGGGTTACAATGAGCAGTTCTTC.

This clonotype has only a few counts. The V and J genes are TRBV27 and TRBJ2-7; D gene ambiguous. This CDR3 is built from 15 residues. Germline V gives CDR1 MNHEY, CDR2 SMNVEV (reference sequence). Trimming removed 2 bases at V and 3 bases at J, with 14 bases between. The CDR3 protein is CASSLGVALGYEQYF. Written as DNA, the CDR3 is TGTGCCAGCAGTTTAGGGGTCGCACTTGGCTACGAGCAGTACTTC.

The chain combines TRBV29-1 with TRBJ2-7; D tentatively reads TRBD1 or TRBD2 (5 bases each). CDR1 is SQVTM and CDR2 is ANQGSEA in the germline V gene. The CDR3 spans 13 residues. With 5 bases removed from V and 6 bases from J, the gap between germline ends came to 17 bases. CDR3 in amino acids: CSVYTGAQAEQYF. In nucleotides, the CDR3 is TGCAGCGTTTATACCGGGGCACAGGCCGAGCAGTACTTC.

The rearrangement joins TRBV7-9 to TRBJ1-4; D call uncertain. CDR3 length: 14 residues. Trimming shortened V by 1 base and J by 4 bases, and 7 bases separated the two germline ends. The germline CDR1 and CDR2 sequences are SEHNR and FQNEAQ (reference sequence). The CDR3 reads CASSLDTFNEKLFF. The CDR3 DNA sequence: TGTGCCAGCAGCTTAGACACTTTTAATGAAAAACTGTTTTTT.

CDR3: CASSYPGHRGGSSGMGEQFF. CDR3 bases: TGTGCCAGCAGTTACCCGGGACACCGGGGTGGCTCTAGCGGGATGGGTGAGCAGTTCTTC. The rearrangement uses TRBV6-2 or TRBV6-3 and TRBJ2-1, with 9 nucleotides matching TRBD2. This CDR3 contains 20 residues. Trimming at V came to 2 bases and at J to 9 bases, leaving 23 bases not matched to a gene. The germline V gene encodes CDR1 MNHEY and CDR2 SVGEGT.